The 12 T cell receptor beta chains given below trace back to one sample, sequenced in a study of blood T cell repertoires in COVID-19. This table comes from immunoSEQ multiplex PCR, and its TCRdb copy is limited to in-frame clones, with some not included. The sample carries 200,000 to 250,000 clones, approximately 81% recorded once. Input material: peripheral blood. All receptors come from a woman older than 75 with acute or convalescent COVID-19.

CDR3 in amino acids: CASSLVSTGKGSGNTIYF. CDR3 nucleotides: TGTGCCAGCAGCTTAGTTAGCACAGGGAAGGGATCAGGAAACACCATATATTTT. This chain uses TRBV7-8 with TRBJ1-3; a possible D gene is TRBD1 (6 bases). The CDR3 totals 18 residues. Germline CDR1 and CDR2: SGHVS and FQNEAQ. V was shortened by 1 base and J by 4 bases, with 20 bases between the two germline ends.

J is TRBJ1-2 and V is TRBV12-3 or TRBV12-4; D is uncertain. The V end lost 10 bases, the J end lost 5 bases, and 8 bases lay between the germline ends. This CDR3 is 10 amino acids long. CDR3 sequence: CATTEYGYTF. CDR3 sequence (DNA): TGTGCCACTACCGAGTATGGCTACACCTTC.

The chain employs TRBV19 and TRBJ2-5; TRBD2 agrees at 9 bases. Trimming took 1 base from V and 5 from J; bases not matched to a gene: 5. The germline CDR1 and CDR2 sequences are LNHDA and SQIVND (reference sequence). The CDR3 is 15 residues long. CDR3 DNA sequence: TGTGCCAGTAGTATAGTAGCGGGGGCCTGGGAGACCCAGTACTTC. It is translated as CASSIVAGAWETQYF.

The chain couples TRBV6-5 to TRBJ1-6, with D tentatively TRBD1 (5 bases). Trimming cost V 2 bases and J 5 bases, with 13 bases left between them. Germline V gives CDR1 MNHEY, CDR2 SVGAGI. The CDR3 has 16 amino acids. The CDR3 coding sequence is TGTGCCAGCAGTTACGGAGGGACCCTCAATAATTCACCCCTCCACTTT. Its protein is CASSYGGTLNNSPLHF.

V usage is TRBV6-2 or TRBV6-3 and J usage is TRBJ1-5, with D unresolved. The CDR3 consists of 12 residues. With 3 bases removed from V and 8 bases from J, the gap between germline ends came to 8 bases. Per germline, CDR1 MNHEY and CDR2 SVGEGT. The CDR3 spells CASSYRVEPQHF. CDR3 nucleotides: TGTGCCAGCAGTTATCGGGTAGAGCCCCAGCATTTT.

This clone was picked up one time. The DNA for the CDR3 is TGTGCCAGCAGTTACTCGAGTACGGACACTGAAGCTTTCTTT. It codes for CASSYSSTDTEAFF. The rearrangement links TRBV6-2 or TRBV6-3 to TRBJ1-1; D is unclear. The length of the CDR3 is 14 residues. Germline CDR1 is MNHEY and CDR2 is SVGEGT. Trimming removed 0 bases at V and 3 bases at J, with 8 bases between.

This clone was recorded a few times. This chain uses TRBV7-3 with TRBJ2-1; D is possibly TRBD2 (5 bases). Per the germline V gene, CDR1 is SGHTA and CDR2 is FQGTGA. The V end lost 5 bases, the J end lost 2 bases, and 13 bases lay between the germline ends. The CDR3 loop spans 15 amino acids. CDR3 coding DNA: TGTGCCAGCAGCCCCGAGGGCGCAGCCTACAATGAGCAGTTCTTC. Protein product: CASSPEGAAYNEQFF. Based on the CDR3 plus reference TRBV7-3 and TRBJ2-1, the full variable domain is GAGVSQTPSNKVTEKGKYVELRCDPISGHTALYWYRQSLGQGPEFLIYFQGTGAADDSGLPNDRFFAVRPEGSVSTLKIQRTERGDSAVYLCASSPEGAAYNEQFFGPGTRLTVL.

The rearrangement uses TRBV28 and TRBJ1-5; 8 bases map to TRBD1. The germline gives CDR1 MDHEN, CDR2 SYDVKM. The CDR3 has 17 amino acids. V dropped 5 bases and J dropped 6; count of bases not matched to a gene: 15. This CDR3 reads CASSLQGAPTLGQPQHF. CDR3 nucleotide sequence: TGTGCCAGCAGTCTTCAGGGGGCACCCACCTTGGGTCAGCCCCAGCATTTT. The whole variable domain, filled in from reference TRBV28 and TRBJ1-5, reads DVKVTQSSRYLVKRTGEKVFLECVQDMDHENMFWYRQDPGLGLRLIYFSYDVKMKEKGDIPEGYSVSREKKERFSLILESASTNQTSMYLCASSLQGAPTLGQPQHFGDGTRLSIL.

The chain recombines TRBV9 with TRBJ1-1; D may be TRBD1 (5 bases). The CDR3 runs 14 residues. Germline V gives CDR1 SGDLS, CDR2 YYNGEE. Trimming shortened V by 4 bases and J by 4 bases, and 14 bases separated the two germline ends. CDR3 protein: CASSPGEGRTEAFF. The CDR3 nucleotides are TGTGCCAGCAGCCCGGGGGAAGGGCGCACTGAAGCTTTCTTT.

The chain has TRBV19 and TRBJ1-2; 8 nucleotides align to TRBD1. The CDR3 is 14 amino acids. CDR1 is LNHDA, CDR2 SQIVND, per germline (reference sequence). Unmatched junction bases numbered 9, after V lost 4 bases and J lost 8 bases. CDR3 nucleotide sequence: TGTGCCAGTAGTACCGGACAGGGACGAAACGGCTACACCTTC. Amino acid sequence: CASSTGQGRNGYTF.

The CDR3 sequence: CAWSTLAASTDTQYF. The CDR3 DNA sequence: TGTGCCTGGAGTACACTAGCGGCTAGCACAGATACGCAGTATTTT. The chain combines TRBV30 with TRBJ2-3; TRBD2 matches at 8 bases. J lost 0 bases, V lost 2 bases, and 4 bases had no gene match. The CDR3 consists of 15 residues. Germline CDR1 and CDR2: GTSNPN and SVGIG (reference sequence).

This clone was recorded a few times. The CDR3 DNA follows: TGTGCCAGCAGCCTTGGACAGGGGCTCGAGACCCAGTACTTC. Translated, it gives CASSLGQGLETQYF. The chain combines TRBV7-2 with TRBJ2-5; 9 bases are a match to TRBD1. Germline V gene data show CDR1 as SGHTA and CDR2 as FQGNSA. This CDR3 is built from 14 residues. The junction had 6 bases not matched to a gene; V was cut back by 5 bases and J by 5 bases.